This T cell receptor (beta chain) was profiled in a study of regulatory T cells in long-lasting Graves disease. Sequencing libraries for TCR beta were prepared with iRepertoire HTBI primers and Arm-PCR of CDR3 regions. MiXCR, run by TCRdb on the multiplex PCR reads, gives a single entry per CDR3 protein. Here the sample spans some 330,000 distinct CDR3 sequences, around 23% being singletons. The V gene's germline CDR1 is SGHTA and CDR2 FQGNSA. The CDR3 runs to 15 residues. Losses at the gene ends were 5 bases for V and 3 bases for J; bases not matched to a gene: 10. This clonotype has just a few counts. Time point indicated: persistent/refractory GD, antithyroid drugs over 5 years with positive TRAb. The TCR library was made from RNA that had been extracted from PBMCs in TRIzol.

The material sequenced was peripheral blood mononuclear cells (PBMCs), taken when the disease was refractory, from a patient treated with antithyroid drugs. This sequence joins TRBV7-2 and TRBJ2-7; 7 nucleotides agree with TRBD1. This TCR derives from a woman aged 40 to 55 with Graves disease. The CDR3 DNA sequence: TGTGCCAGCAGCCTAGGTGGCACAGGGGTCTACGAGCAGTACTTC. Its translation: CASSLGGTGVYEQYF.